The 14 T cell receptor beta chains below come from one sample, sequenced in a study of T cell repertoires in cytomegalovirus infection. TCRdb redid the calling of the reads with MiXCR, one entry per CDR3 protein. The sample yields around 450,000 distinct CDR3 sequences, about 11% seen once. Sequences were obtained from PBMCs. The receptors originated from a human donor in good health (CMV status not recorded). Some clones in this sample may be carry-over from other donors' samples.

This clonotype was recorded many times. In DNA form, the CDR3 reads TGTGCCAGCAGCCGGCCCGGGGACGATCGGCTCTCCTACGAGCAGTACTTC. Translating gives CASSRPGDDRLSYEQYF. The genes are TRBV7-9 and TRBJ2-7, with D perhaps being TRBD1 or TRBD2 (5 bases each). Germline CDR1 is SEHNR and CDR2 is FQNEAQ (reference sequence). The CDR3 has 17 amino acids. Trimming pared 5 bases from V and 0 bases from J, leaving 20 bases between.

In its sample, this clonotype was seen a few times. The chain couples TRBV20-1 to TRBJ1-4; D remains ambiguous. The CDR3 length is 13 residues. Germline V gene lookup returns CDR1 DFQATT and CDR2 SNEGSKA (reference sequence). The ends were cut back, 5 bases at V and 5 bases at J, with 12 bases in the middle. This chain's CDR3 is CSAWQGQNEKLFF. CDR3 nucleotides: TGCAGTGCTTGGCAAGGGCAGAATGAAAAACTGTTTTTT.

This clonotype was counted ten times or more. Here the CDR3 reads CASSSSAVRGADEQFF. Written as DNA, the CDR3 is TGTGCCAGCAGCTCTTCTGCAGTCAGGGGGGCGGATGAGCAGTTCTTC. The chain employs TRBV7-3 and TRBJ2-1; D perhaps matches TRBD1 (7 bases). Germline V lookup: CDR1 SGHTA, CDR2 FQGTGA. Trimming cost V 4 bases and J 8 bases, with 21 bases left between them. The length of the CDR3 is 16 residues.

This clonotype was detected ten times or more. The chain links TRBV15 to TRBJ2-1; TRBD2 matches 7 bases. J lost 0 bases, V lost 3 bases, and 8 bases had no gene match. Germline CDR1 and CDR2: LNHNV and YYDKDF (reference sequence). This CDR3 comprises 17 residues. CDR3 region: CATSSVLAVSSYNEQFF. The CDR3 DNA is TGTGCCACCAGCAGTGTCCTAGCGGTAAGCTCCTACAATGAGCAGTTCTTC.

The V and J genes are TRBV30 and TRBJ2-7, with 14 bases lining up with TRBD2. The V gene's germline CDR1 is GTSNPN and CDR2 SVGIG (reference sequence). Trimming at V came to 7 bases and at J to 3 bases, leaving 5 bases not matched to a gene. This CDR3 has 14 amino acids. The DNA for the CDR3 is TGTGCCTTCGGGACTAGCGGGAGTATCTACGAGCAGTACTTC. This sequence encodes CAFGTSGSIYEQYF.

This clonotype turned up a few times. This chain joins TRBV5-1 and TRBJ2-4; no firm D call. The ends were cut back, 1 base at V and 11 bases at J, with 13 bases in the middle. This CDR3 region has 13 residues. Germline CDR1 reads SGHRS; CDR2 reads YFSETQ. This CDR3 is CASSLTAPSVQYF. The CDR3 bases are TGCGCCAGCAGCTTGACGGCCCCCAGTGTTCAGTACTTC.

Ten or more counts support this clonotype. The chain employs TRBV7-2 and TRBJ2-7; 10 positions match TRBD2. The V and J ends lost 5 bases and 2 bases, in that order; junction bases with no gene match: 6. Germline V gene lookup returns CDR1 SGHTA and CDR2 FQGNSA. CDR3 length equals 15 residues. In DNA, the CDR3 is TGTGCCAGCAGCCCAACTAGCGGGGTCCCCTACGAGCAGTACTTC. This encodes CASSPTSGVPYEQYF. The complete variable domain, with remaining parts taken from reference TRBV7-2 and TRBJ2-7, reads GAGVSQSPSNKVTEKGKDVELRCDPISGHTALYWYRQSLGQGLEFLIYFQGNSAPDKSGLPSDRFSAERTGGSVSTLTIQRTQQEDSAVYLCASSPTSGVPYEQYFGPGTRLTVT.

The rearrangement uses TRBV10-3 and TRBJ2-1, with 11 bases aligning to TRBD2. The trim removed 6 bases at V and 8 bases at J, leaving 6 bases unmatched. The V gene's germline CDR1 is ENHRY and CDR2 SYGVKD. The CDR3 runs 14 residues. CDR3 bases: TGTGCCATCAGCCTAACTAGCGGGAGAGATGAGCAGTTCTTC. Encoded protein: CAISLTSGRDEQFF.

The V call is TRBV29-1, the J call TRBJ1-2; no firm D call. Looked up from germline, CDR1 is SQVTM and CDR2 is ANQGSEA. V was clipped by 4 bases and J by 0 bases, with 6 bases between them. The CDR3 is 12 amino acids. CDR3 sequence reads: CSVVGANYGYTF. The CDR3 coding sequence is TGCAGCGTTGTTGGGGCTAACTATGGCTACACCTTC.

The gene calls are TRBV20-1 and TRBJ2-1; weak D call: TRBD2 (7 bases). V gave up 0 bases and J gave up 6 bases, with 21 bases separating them. The length of the CDR3 is 17 residues. From germline, CDR1 is DFQATT and CDR2 SNEGSKA (reference sequence). The CDR3 DNA sequence: TGCAGTGCTAGAGATTTCCGGGGGGCCCTTAGGGGCAATGAGCAGTTCTTC. Translated: CSARDFRGALRGNEQFF.

This clonotype was detected ten times or more. This chain uses TRBV15 with TRBJ1-5, with 7 bases identical to TRBD1. CDR3 length: 18 residues. J gave up 0 bases and V 3 bases, and 11 bases lay outside the gene matches. Germline V lookup: CDR1 LNHNV, CDR2 YYDKDF (reference sequence). The CDR3 DNA is TGTGCCACCAGCAGGGAATCCGGGACAGCCTATAGCAATCAGCCCCAGCATTTT. Protein sequence: CATSRESGTAYSNQPQHF.

V gene TRBV20-1 combines with J gene TRBJ1-2; tentative D call: TRBD1 (5 bases). The ends were cut back, 3 bases at V and 5 bases at J, with 10 bases in the middle. Germline V gene lookup returns CDR1 DFQATT and CDR2 SNEGSKA (reference sequence). The CDR3 runs 12 residues. CDR3 loop: CSASWGEYGYTF. CDR3 nucleotides: TGCAGTGCTAGCTGGGGGGAGTATGGCTACACCTTC.

A few counts support this clonotype. It is likely a read error, because the conserved phenylalanine at the end of the CDR3 is missing. The DNA is omitted, as the CDR3 cannot be located on it reliably, and the CDR3 follows TCRdb's listing. The rearrangement joins TRBV11-3 to TRBJ2-7. Termini included, the CDR3 measures 9 amino acids. CDR1 SGHNT and CDR2 YENEEA come from the germline V gene. CDR3 loop: CASSINTRY.

This clonotype was detected many times. The V gene is TRBV7-6, the J gene TRBJ1-1; D gene uncertain. CDR1 is SGHVS, CDR2 FNYEAQ, per germline. The CDR3 totals 14 residues. The V end was cut by 5 bases, the J end by 6 bases, with 16 bases between. For the CDR3, the DNA is TGTGCCAGCAGCCCCTTCAAGGGAAGGGCTGAAGCTTTCTTT. Its protein is CASSPFKGRAEAFF.